This TCR beta chain emerged from a study of control samples from healthy donors and cancer patients. The CDR3 totals 12 residues. Sequenced by immunoSEQ multiplex PCR; TCRdb stores in-frame clones only, minus some. In the table there are 90,000 or so clones, 88% of which are singletons. This TCR came from a woman aged 70-85 years in good health. Source material: blood. This rearrangement joins TRBV21-1 to TRBJ2-5; TRBD1 is taken as the D call from the table, unchecked against the DNA. TRBV21-1 is a recognized pseudogene. In nucleotides, the CDR3 is TGTGCCAGCAGATCAGTCCAGGGGACCCAGTACTTC. Its translation is CASRSVQGTQYF.